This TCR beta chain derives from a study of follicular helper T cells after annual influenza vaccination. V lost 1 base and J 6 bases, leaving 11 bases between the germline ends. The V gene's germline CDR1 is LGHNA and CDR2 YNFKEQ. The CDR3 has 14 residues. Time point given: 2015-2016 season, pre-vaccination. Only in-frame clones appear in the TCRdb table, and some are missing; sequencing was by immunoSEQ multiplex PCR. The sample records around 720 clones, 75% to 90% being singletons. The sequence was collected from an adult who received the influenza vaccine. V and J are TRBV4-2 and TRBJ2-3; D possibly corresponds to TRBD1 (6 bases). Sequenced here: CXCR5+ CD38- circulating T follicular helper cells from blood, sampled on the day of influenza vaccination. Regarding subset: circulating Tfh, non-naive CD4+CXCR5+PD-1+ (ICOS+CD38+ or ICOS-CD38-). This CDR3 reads CASSQVGTSDTQYF. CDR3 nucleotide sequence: TGTGCCAGCAGCCAAGTTGGGACATCGGATACGCAGTATTTT.